Presented here are 17 T cell receptor beta chains from one specimen sequenced in a study of T cell changes during pregnancy in multiple sclerosis. Libraries were prepared by immunoSEQ multiplex PCR; TCRdb keeps only in-frame clonotypes and omits some of them. This sample carries some 85,000 clones, about 95% of them seen once, and the ten largest clones take around 1.1%. The sequences come from peripheral blood, collected in the second trimester of pregnancy. The receptors shown here come from a female donor with multiple sclerosis, enrolled in a pregnancy study.

This rearrangement joins TRBV30 to TRBJ1-4, with 7 bases aligning to TRBD1. V was pared by 5 bases and J by 0 bases, with 3 bases of the junction left unmatched. CDR1 and CDR2 (germline): GTSNPN, SVGIG (reference sequence). This CDR3 is built from 14 residues. The CDR3: CAWGQGATNEKLFF. CDR3 nucleotides: TGTGCCTGGGGGCAGGGGGCAACTAATGAAAAACTGTTTTTT.

V usage is TRBV4-3 and J usage is TRBJ2-7; weak D call: TRBD1 (6 bases). Trimming shortened V by 4 bases and J by 5 bases, and 15 bases separated the two germline ends. The CDR3 spans 14 residues. CDR1 LGHNA and CDR2 YSLEER come from the germline V gene. CDR3: CASSLGIGGDEQYF. CDR3 nucleotide sequence: TGCGCCAGCAGCCTCGGAATAGGGGGAGACGAGCAGTACTTC.

The sample holds a few counts of this clone. The chain has TRBV2 and TRBJ2-2, with 8 bases that match TRBD2. The CDR3 has 14 residues. With 4 bases clipped from V and 6 bases from J, the junction kept 4 bases outside the gene matches. In germline, CDR1 is SNHLY, CDR2 FYNNEI. The CDR3 protein is CASSVLTSAGELFF. The CDR3 DNA is TGTGCCAGCAGTGTATTGACTAGCGCCGGGGAGCTGTTTTTT.

The V and J genes are TRBV7-6 and TRBJ1-3; no reliable D call. Trimming took off 1 base at V and 0 bases at J, with 7 bases between the two ends. Germline V gene data show CDR1 as SGHVS and CDR2 as FNYEAQ. The CDR3 sequence is 15 residues long. The CDR3 sequence is CASSLGSNSGNTIYF. The CDR3, as DNA: TGTGCCAGCAGCTTAGGCAGTAACTCTGGAAACACCATATATTTT.

The chain combines TRBV5-1 with TRBJ2-7; 7 positions agree with TRBD1. The germline gives CDR1 SGHRS, CDR2 YFSETQ. Trimming took 0 bases from V and 6 from J; bases not matched to a gene: 3. The CDR3 length is 13 residues. DNA for the CDR3: TGCGCCAGCAGCTTGGAGGGGGCAGGCGAGCAGTACTTC. It is translated as CASSLEGAGEQYF.

The genes are TRBV19 and TRBJ2-7, with 9 bases lining up with TRBD2. The CDR3 sequence is 15 residues long. J was trimmed by 2 bases and V by 10 bases; bases with no gene match: 12. Germline assignment: CDR1 LNHDA and CDR2 SQIVND (reference sequence). The CDR3 loop is CATQGASGAPYEQYF. DNA of the CDR3: TGTGCCACCCAGGGCGCTAGCGGGGCACCCTACGAGCAGTACTTC.

The chain joins TRBV29-1 to TRBJ2-2; D perhaps matches TRBD2 (5 bases). The CDR3 loop spans 12 amino acids. Trimming pared 6 bases from V and 3 bases from J, leaving 8 bases between. From germline, CDR1 is SQVTM and CDR2 ANQGSEA. CDR3 sequence (DNA): TGCAGCGTGGACTCATACACCGGGGAGCTGTTTTTT. It is translated as CSVDSYTGELFF.

The CDR3, as DNA: TGTGCCAGCAGCACCGCTAGCGGGAGTGACAGGAAGAATGAGCAGTTCTTC. Protein product: CASSTASGSDRKNEQFF. The rearrangement links TRBV9 to TRBJ2-1; TRBD2 matches 10 bases. The germline V gene encodes CDR1 SGDLS and CDR2 YYNGEE. This CDR3 region has 17 residues. V shed 4 bases and J 7 bases; nucleotides not matched to a gene: 14.

The chain combines TRBV28 with TRBJ2-7, with D possibly matching TRBD2 (5 bases). Germline CDR1 and CDR2: MDHEN and SYDVKM. V was clipped by 2 bases and J by 4 bases, with 24 bases between them. The CDR3 length is 18 residues. In DNA form, the CDR3 reads TGTGCCAGCAGTTTACTCCGGGAACAGACAACTAACCTATACGAGCAGTACTTC. Its translation: CASSLLREQTTNLYEQYF.

This clone appeared a single time. The chain combines TRBV30 with TRBJ2-5; D might be TRBD2 (7 bases). Germline loops: CDR1 GTSNPN, CDR2 SVGIG (reference sequence). With 0 bases removed from V and 4 bases from J, the gap between germline ends came to 12 bases. The CDR3 covers 14 residues. CDR3 amino acids: CAWSVGGASETQYF. CDR3 in DNA: TGTGCCTGGAGTGTAGGGGGGGCCTCAGAGACCCAGTACTTC.

V gene TRBV10-3 combines with J gene TRBJ2-7; possibly TRBD2 for D (5 bases). Germline V CDR1 and CDR2: ENHRY, SYGVKD. CDR3 length: 15 amino acids. Deletions cut 2 bases from V and 0 bases from J, with 11 bases between. CDR3 in amino acids: CAISEPAGSSYEQYF. The CDR3 DNA sequence: TGTGCCATCAGTGAGCCAGCTGGGAGCTCCTACGAGCAGTACTTC.

The chain carries TRBV5-1 and TRBJ2-3; a possible D gene is TRBD2 (5 bases). V dropped 5 bases and J dropped 3 bases, with 16 bases sitting between them. The CDR3 runs to 15 residues. From germline, CDR1 is SGHRS and CDR2 YFSETQ. The CDR3 DNA sequence: TGCGCCAGCAGGTCGAGCGGAGGTGGGACAGATACGCAGTATTTT. Its translation is CASRSSGGGTDTQYF.

This sequence joins TRBV5-1 and TRBJ1-5; no definite D call. This CDR3 has 13 amino acids. CDR1 is SGHRS, CDR2 YFSETQ, per germline. The ends were cut back, 4 bases at V and 0 bases at J, with 5 bases in the middle. This chain's CDR3 is CASSQDSNQPQHF. The CDR3, as DNA: TGCGCCAGCAGCCAGGATAGCAATCAGCCCCAGCATTTT.

The rearrangement joins TRBV19 to TRBJ1-2; no reliable D call. V shed 6 bases and J shed 2 bases, with 4 bases lying between them. The CDR3 is 11 residues long. CDR1 is LNHDA and CDR2 is SQIVND in the germline V gene (reference sequence). The CDR3 DNA reads as TGTGCCAGTAGCGGGAACTATGGCTACACCTTC. Encoded protein: CASSGNYGYTF.

In this sample, this clone turned up once. The chain joins TRBV4-1 to TRBJ2-7; D possibly corresponds to TRBD1 (5 bases). V was shortened by 3 bases and J by 5 bases, with 11 bases between the two germline ends. The CDR3 runs 13 residues. Germline CDR1 MGHRA, CDR2 YSYEKL. The CDR3 spells CASSHARVDEQYF. DNA of the CDR3: TGCGCCAGCAGCCATGCCAGGGTCGACGAGCAGTACTTC.

The V gene is TRBV6-1, the J gene TRBJ1-5; weak D call: TRBD1 (6 bases). There are 14 residues in the CDR3. The V gene lost 3 bases and the J gene lost 12 bases, with 18 bases spanning the gap. Germline V lookup: CDR1 MNHNS, CDR2 SASEGT. The CDR3 nucleotides read TGTGCCAGCAGTGACAGGGGTTGGGGTTTGGACCAGCATTTT. Translating gives CASSDRGWGLDQHF.

The V and J genes are TRBV5-1 and TRBJ1-1; no clear D. The CDR3 has 17 residues. V lost 5 bases to trimming and J lost 1 base, with 21 bases between them. Germline V gene sequence: CDR1 SGHRS, CDR2 YFSETQ. The CDR3 sequence: CASRNSRDRGRNTEAFF. DNA for the CDR3: TGCGCCAGCAGGAATTCAAGGGATCGGGGTAGGAACACTGAAGCTTTCTTT.